This T cell receptor beta chain was sequenced in a study of memory CD4+ T cells and cytomegalovirus serostatus. Points from the study as a whole: Suggested: most of the CMV-linked TCR signature lies in CD4+ memory cells.

Comment on this clone: Its specificity is unknown.

The CDR3 spans 15 residues. Germline values: CDR1 SGHKS, CDR2 YYEKEE (reference sequence). Trimming stripped 0 bases from V and 3 bases from J, with 13 bases between. Single viable CD3+CD4+CD8-CD45RO+ cells were sorted as the memory CD4+ T cells. CMV serostatus came from serum IgG against pp150, pp28, p38, p52. Original processing notes: Out-of-frame sequences were removed, leaving 2 million to 2.5 million distinct TCRbeta sequences. Here immunoSEQ multiplex PCR was the method, and the copy in TCRdb shows in-frame clones only, minus some. V, J and clone size are those of that table, while D and trimming were read from the DNA. The table records 45,000 to 60,000 clones, around 80% of them present only once.

The V and J genes are TRBV5-5 and TRBJ2-7; D possibly uses TRBD1 or TRBD2 (5 bases each). Sequencing was carried out using memory CD4+ T cells from blood. The TCR sequence derives from an adult in good health and CMV-seropositive. In nucleotides, the CDR3 is TGTGCCAGCAGCTTGGTGTTGGGGACCCACTACGAGCAGTACTTC. Its protein is CASSLVLGTHYEQYF.